This TCR beta chain was captured by sequencing in a study of CD8 T cells in ankylosing spondylitis. General study results and limits: A motif of seven or eight highly homologous TCR beta variants was seen as apparently characteristic of ankylosing spondylitis blood.

Trimming cost V 1 base and J 0 bases; bases outside gene matches: 3. Germline V gives CDR1 MNHEY, CDR2 SMNVEV (reference sequence). There are 15 residues in the CDR3. This clonotype was found a few times. Its antigen is not known. TCRdb processed the 5' RACE reads anew with MiXCR; each CDR3 protein has one entry. The data contain some 95,000 distinct CDR3 sequences, 8.8% of them singletons. The specimen sequenced was blood, either unsorted or a sorted T cell fraction (not recorded which). The TCR comes from a male donor with ankylosing spondylitis or in good health (not recorded which). The genes are TRBV27 and TRBJ2-7; 7 bases line up with TRBD2. The CDR3 DNA follows: TGTGCCAGCAGTTTATTCGGGGGGAGCTCCTACGAGCAGTACTTC. Translated, it gives CASSLFGGSSYEQYF.